The rows below give T cell receptor beta chains drawn from one sample of a study of blood T cell repertoires in COVID-19. TCRdb's copy holds only in-frame clones and misses some; the assay was immunoSEQ multiplex PCR. Of tens of thousands of clones detected, 86% appear once; the ten largest clones hold about 17%. Sequenced sample: peripheral blood. These receptors were obtained from a woman of 80 years or more with acute or convalescent COVID-19. The conserved cysteine and the conserved F or W are not part of the CDR3 here. The order of the fields is CDR3 length, V gene, J gene, CDR3 protein.

16,TRBV18,TRBJ2-3,ASSPIGLAGGNTDTQY
16,TRBV3-1/TRBV3-2,TRBJ2-3,ASSRSGVWESSTDTQY
12,TRBV5-1,TRBJ1-2,ASRQGVANYGYT
12,TRBV2,TRBJ2-2,ASSEGQGFGELF
8,TRBV20-1,TRBJ1-1,SASTTEAF
10,TRBV12-3/TRBV12-4,TRBJ1-2,ASSLSVTGYT
13,TRBV19,TRBJ1-5,ASSQGAYSNQPQH
14,TRBV9,TRBJ2-7,ASSVEQAPVRGEQY
15,TRBV7-6,TRBJ2-4,ASSLRQGGGAKNIQY
14,TRBV7-2,TRBJ1-2,ASSIRGGRVNYGYT
12,TRBV7-6,TRBJ2-1,ASSKPIGGNEQF
14,TRBV5-6,TRBJ2-3,ASSFGTGISTDTQY
13,TRBV7-9,TRBJ2-1,ASSLAQNKDNEQF
14,TRBV6-6,TRBJ1-4,ASSPPGVGWGEKLF
11,TRBV12-5,TRBJ1-4,ASGSSGYAKLF
13,TRBV7-2,TRBJ2-1,ASSLLAGGYNEQF
11,TRBV7-9,TRBJ2-3,ATAPRGPDTQY
9,TRBV28,TRBJ2-1,ASSLFGGWV
12,TRBV10-3,TRBJ1-5,AIGGGASNQPQH
12,TRBV6-1,TRBJ2-7,ASSLWDWKREQY
14,TRBV9,TRBJ2-3,ASSVRSDRSTDTQY
14,TRBV21-1,TRBJ2-2,ASSKDGRQNTGELF
13,TRBV7-7,TRBJ2-5,ASSLVGGAGETQY
9,TRBV7-8,TRBJ1-1,ASSLTGLAF